These 21 T cell receptor beta chains were sequenced from one sample in a study of shared clonotypes between healthy human individuals. Sequencing was performed with immunoSEQ multiplex PCR; in TCRdb, only in-frame clones are kept and a portion is missing. The sample contains about 300,000 clones, around two thirds of which appear only once. The sequenced material came from memory CD4+ T cells sorted from blood. Documented subset: CD45RA-negative fraction. Source of these receptors: a man aged 25-45 years in good health.

The chain couples TRBV5-4 to TRBJ2-7; D may correspond to TRBD1 or TRBD2 (5 bases each). Germline V gene data show CDR1 as SGHNT and CDR2 as YYREEE (reference sequence). Trimming left V 6 bases short and J 7 bases short, with 23 bases between. The CDR3 has 15 residues. This CDR3 reads CASNQKGSLGEEQYF. CDR3 DNA: TGTGCCAGCAACCAAAAGGGTTCCTTGGGGGAGGAGCAGTACTTC.

This clone was recorded a few times. The chain carries TRBV6-6 and TRBJ1-5; D ambiguous. V lost 4 bases, J lost 7 bases, and 11 bases lay in between. Germline V gene sequence: CDR1 MNHNY, CDR2 SVGAGI (reference sequence). This CDR3 region has 13 residues. The DNA for the CDR3 is TGTGCCAGCAGTTCCCTACTTCTACAGCCCCAGCATTTT. Protein sequence: CASSSLLLQPQHF.

The rearrangement links TRBV7-8 to TRBJ2-2; D gene uncertain. Germline values: CDR1 SGHVS, CDR2 FQNEAQ. The CDR3 loop spans 13 amino acids. V lost 7 bases and J 3 bases, leaving 9 bases between the germline ends. The CDR3 sequence is CASTITDTGELFF. The CDR3 bases are TGTGCCAGCACAATAACTGACACCGGGGAGCTGTTTTTT.

This chain joins TRBV7-2 and TRBJ2-7; 11 bases fit TRBD2. The J segment lost 2 bases and the V segment lost 5 bases, leaving 5 bases of the junction unmatched. CDR1 is SGHTA and CDR2 is FQGNSA in the germline V gene. The CDR3 runs to 15 residues. The CDR3 sequence is CASSPLAGATYEQYF. CDR3 coding DNA: TGTGCCAGCAGCCCACTAGCGGGAGCCACCTACGAGCAGTACTTC.

Regarding this clone: The junction differs from germline at one of its ends, possibly a read error. The rearrangement links TRBV7-7 to TRBJ2-7; D perhaps matches TRBD1 (6 bases). The CDR3 extends over 14 amino acids. CDR1 is SSHAT and CDR2 is FNYEAQ in the germline V gene (reference sequence). The CDR3 nucleotides are TGTGCTAGCAGCTTAGCCCCGGACAGCTACGAGCAGTACTTC. Translated: CASSLAPDSYEQYF. The whole variable domain, filled in from reference TRBV7-7 and TRBJ2-7, reads GAGVSQSPRYKVTKRGQDVTLRCDPISSHATLYWYQQALGQGPEFLTYFNYEAQPDKSGLPSDRFSAERPEGSISTLTIQRTEQRDSAMYRCASSLAPDSYEQYFGPGTRLTVT.

The chain combines TRBV6-6 with TRBJ2-1; 8 bases are shared with TRBD1. CDR1 MNHNY and CDR2 SVGAGI come from the germline V gene (reference sequence). This CDR3 comprises 15 residues. V gave up 6 bases and J gave up 3 bases; unmatched junction bases: 7. CDR3 region: CASRPQGARYNEQFF. CDR3 nucleotide sequence: TGTGCCAGCAGACCCCAGGGGGCCCGCTACAATGAGCAGTTCTTC.

This clone was observed a few times. Other nucleotide sequences from this sample produce the same CDR3. The chain employs TRBV19 and TRBJ1-5; D not certain. Germline lookup yields CDR1 LNHDA and CDR2 SQIVND (reference sequence). The CDR3 sequence is 13 residues long. The V gene lost 3 bases and the J gene lost 5 bases, with 8 bases spanning the gap. In DNA form, the CDR3 reads TGTGCCAGTAGTATTGATAGGGATCAGCCCCAGCATTTT. Protein: CASSIDRDQPQHF.

This chain connects TRBV30 to TRBJ2-3, with a tentative D call TRBD1 (6 bases). The germline V gene has CDR1 GTSNPN and CDR2 SVGIG (reference sequence). Trimming left V 2 bases short and J 5 bases short, with 20 bases between. The CDR3 length is 16 residues. The CDR3, as DNA: TGTGCCTGGAGTTACAGGGACCGGCGCGATCAAGATACGCAGTATTTT. This codes for CAWSYRDRRDQDTQYF.

This clone was recorded at least ten times. The chain links TRBV7-2 to TRBJ2-1; a weak D match, TRBD1 (6 bases). The CDR3 is made up of 15 amino acids. V lost 5 bases to trimming and J lost 0 bases, with 11 bases between them. CDR1 is SGHTA, CDR2 FQGNSA, per germline. CDR3 protein: CASSIGQTSYNEQFF. The CDR3 DNA reads TGTGCCAGCAGCATTGGACAGACCTCCTACAATGAGCAGTTCTTC. Combining the CDR3 with reference TRBV7-2 and TRBJ2-1 gives the whole variable domain GAGVSQSPSNKVTEKGKDVELRCDPISGHTALYWYRQSLGQGLEFLIYFQGNSAPDKSGLPSDRFSAERTGGSVSTLTIQRTQQEDSAVYLCASSIGQTSYNEQFFGPGTRLTVL.

The sample holds one count of this clone. The rearrangement joins TRBV19 to TRBJ2-2, with 7 bases matching TRBD1. V was clipped by 7 bases and J by 3 bases; unmatched bases: 5. The CDR3 spans 14 residues. Germline lookup yields CDR1 LNHDA and CDR2 SQIVND (reference sequence). CDR3 coding DNA: TGTGCCAGTAACCGGGACAGATACACCGGGGAGCTGTTTTTT. Protein sequence: CASNRDRYTGELFF.

The rearrangement uses TRBV28 and TRBJ1-2; D is ambiguous. With 7 bases removed from V and 3 bases from J, the gap between germline ends came to 18 bases. CDR3 length: 15 amino acids. Germline CDR1 and CDR2: MDHEN and SYDVKM. The CDR3 is CASTPSGVSDYGYTF. The CDR3 DNA follows: TGTGCCAGCACCCCTTCTGGGGTGAGCGACTATGGCTACACCTTC.

The genes are TRBV6-1 and TRBJ2-1; a weak D match, TRBD2 (5 bases). Germline CDR1 and CDR2: MNHNS and SASEGT. Trimming cost V 3 bases and J 7 bases, with 16 bases left between them. The CDR3 length is 15 residues. Here the CDR3 reads CASSDGGGGKNEQFF. Here the CDR3 DNA reads TGTGCCAGCAGTGACGGAGGTGGTGGTAAGAATGAGCAGTTCTTC.

This clone was seen a single time. J is TRBJ1-5 and V is TRBV5-1, with 9 bases aligning to TRBD1. The trim removed 4 bases at V and 5 bases at J, leaving 7 bases unmatched. The CDR3 is 15 residues long. Germline-derived CDR1 and CDR2 are SGHRS and YFSETQ. For the CDR3, the DNA is TGCGCCAGCAGCAAAGGGACAGGGTATTATCAGCCCCAGCATTTT. This encodes CASSKGTGYYQPQHF.

This clone showed up just a few times. The rearrangement links TRBV28 to TRBJ2-3, with D perhaps being TRBD1 or TRBD2 (5 bases each). V lost 8 bases and J lost 2, with 26 bases in between. Germline CDR1 reads MDHEN; CDR2 reads SYDVKM. The CDR3 runs 18 residues. DNA of the CDR3: TGTGCCAGCGTTAGCCGGGACCGTCTTACAAGAACCACAGATACGCAGTATTTT. Translating gives CASVSRDRLTRTTDTQYF.

The chain couples TRBV19 to TRBJ2-4; the D gene is possibly TRBD1 (7 bases). Trimming removed 7 bases from V and 6 bases from J, with 16 bases in between. The length of the CDR3 is 14 residues. The germline CDR1 and CDR2 sequences are LNHDA and SQIVND (reference sequence). The DNA for the CDR3 is TGTGCCAGTACCGGAGGGGGCTTAAGAAACATTCAGTACTTC. It encodes CASTGGGLRNIQYF.

The chain has TRBV28 and TRBJ2-5; D is ambiguous. In germline, CDR1 is MDHEN, CDR2 SYDVKM. CDR3 length: 11 amino acids. V lost 6 bases, J lost 2 bases, and 4 bases lay in between. This CDR3 reads CASSLQETQYF. In DNA form, the CDR3 reads TGTGCCAGCAGCCTACAAGAGACCCAGTACTTC.

This rearrangement joins TRBV9 to TRBJ2-3; the match to TRBD2 covers 7 bases. Germline values: CDR1 SGDLS, CDR2 YYNGEE. The CDR3 length is 15 residues. V lost 2 bases, J lost 1 base, and 4 bases stayed unmatched. The CDR3: CASSVITSGTDTQYF. The CDR3 bases are TGTGCCAGCAGCGTCATAACTAGCGGCACAGATACGCAGTATTTT.

This rearrangement joins TRBV5-1 to TRBJ2-7, with D possibly TRBD2 on 5 matching bases. CDR3 size: 13 residues. From germline, CDR1 is SGHRS and CDR2 YFSETQ. V dropped 4 bases and J dropped 1 base, with 9 bases sitting between them. CDR3 amino acids: CASSRGSSYEQYF. The DNA of the CDR3 is TGCGCCAGCAGCCGGGGTTCGTCCTACGAGCAGTACTTC.

The chain joins TRBV5-1 to TRBJ2-3, with TRBD1 as a possible D gene (5 bases). This CDR3 comprises 16 residues. V was trimmed by 0 bases and J by 0 bases, leaving 11 bases between them. Germline V lookup: CDR1 SGHRS, CDR2 YFSETQ. Written as DNA, the CDR3 is TGCGCCAGCAGCTTGGTTGGGGCACCGAGCACAGATACGCAGTATTTT. This translates into CASSLVGAPSTDTQYF.

V usage is TRBV7-2 and J usage is TRBJ1-4, with a tentative D call TRBD1 (5 bases). The germline gives CDR1 SGHTA, CDR2 FQGNSA. The CDR3 runs to 13 residues. Deletions cut 8 bases from V and 8 bases from J, with 15 bases between. Written as DNA, the CDR3 is TGTGCCAGCCGTACGGGGCCAGAAGAAAAACTGTTTTTT. It yields the protein CASRTGPEEKLFF.

J is TRBJ2-1 and V is TRBV20-1; D gene uncertain. Trimming removed 1 base from V and 14 bases from J, with 12 bases in between. The CDR3 length is 11 residues. Germline V CDR1 and CDR2: DFQATT, SNEGSKA (reference sequence). The CDR3 reads CSARGFDGEFF. The CDR3 region has the DNA TGCAGTGCTAGAGGTTTCGATGGGGAGTTCTTC.